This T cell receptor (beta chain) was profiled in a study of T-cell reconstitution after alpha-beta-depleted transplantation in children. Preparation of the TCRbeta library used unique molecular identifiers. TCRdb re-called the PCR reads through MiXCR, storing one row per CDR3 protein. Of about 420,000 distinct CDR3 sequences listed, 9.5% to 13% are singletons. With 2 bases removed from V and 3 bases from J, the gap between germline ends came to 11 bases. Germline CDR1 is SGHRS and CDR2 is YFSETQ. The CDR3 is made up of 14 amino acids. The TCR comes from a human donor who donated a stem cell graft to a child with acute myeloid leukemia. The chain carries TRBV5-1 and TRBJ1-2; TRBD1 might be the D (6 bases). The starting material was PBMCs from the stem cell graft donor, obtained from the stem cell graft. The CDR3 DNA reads TGCGCCAGCAGCTTCAACAGGGTTTACTATGGCTACACCTTC. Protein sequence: CASSFNRVYYGYTF.